The present T cell receptor beta chain was sequenced within a study of T cells after yellow fever vaccination. CDR3 length: 12 amino acids. The V and J ends lost 2 bases and 12 bases respectively, with 11 bases between them. Per germline, CDR1 MRHNA and CDR2 SNTAGT. Template-switching 5'RACE yielded the TCR cDNA; a universal primer site and UMIs were added in the process. In TCRdb, the 5' RACE reads were re-called with MiXCR into one record per CDR3 protein. This table holds about 170,000 distinct CDR3 sequences, 5.5% to 7.5% found once. There are many counts of this clonotype. A read error may explain this, as a much larger clone is one base away. Lacking the conserved final phenylalanine or tryptophan, this CDR3 likely reflects a read error.

The sequence came from a man aged 18 to 29 who received the YFV17D yellow fever vaccine. The chain combines TRBV6-4 with TRBJ2-1, with D possibly matching TRBD2 (7 bases). The material was CD4+ T cells sorted from PBMCs, obtained on the day of the first yellow fever vaccination. CDR3 sequence reads: CASSDRGGPQFS. The DNA of the CDR3 is TGTGCCAGCAGTGACAGGGGGGGCCCGCAGTTCTCC.